The 11 T cell receptor beta chains reported below all come from one sample, sequenced in a study of cytomegalovirus exposure and HLA in healthy donors. Researchers ran the PCR with 60 Vbeta and 13 Jbeta primers. Measured with immunoSEQ multiplex PCR; TCRdb has only the in-frame clones, and not every one. The repertoire holds approximately 170,000 clones, approximately 88% seen once, with about 1.2% in the top ten. The sample consisted of PBMCs. Receptor source: a boy aged 2-9 years in good health and CMV-seronegative.

The V and J genes are TRBV6-6 and TRBJ2-7; D may be TRBD2 (5 bases). Germline loops: CDR1 MNHNY, CDR2 SVGAGI (reference sequence). The CDR3 totals 14 residues. The V gene lost 2 bases and the J gene lost 3 bases, with 11 bases spanning the gap. The CDR3 region has the DNA TGTGCCAGCAGTTACGGCCTCCGGGACTACGAGCAGTACTTC. Its translation: CASSYGLRDYEQYF.

This chain connects TRBV7-9 to TRBJ1-2, with 7 bases identical to TRBD1. The V gene end was trimmed by 3 bases and the J gene end by 14 bases; junction bases not matched to a gene: 15. The CDR3 length is 14 residues. Germline lookup yields CDR1 SEHNR and CDR2 FQNEAQ (reference sequence). CDR3 sequence: CASSFESTGIFGTF. CDR3 nucleotides: TGTGCCAGCAGCTTTGAGTCGACAGGGATTTTTGGTACCTTC.

This clone was detected a few times. The chain uses TRBV29-1 and TRBJ2-1; TRBD2 matches at 9 bases. The CDR3 is made up of 15 amino acids. CDR1 is SQVTM and CDR2 is ANQGSEA in the germline V gene. Trimming took 4 bases from V and 4 from J; bases not matched to a gene: 8. The CDR3 reads CSVALRLAEYNEQFF. The CDR3 DNA follows: TGCAGCGTTGCACTTCGACTAGCGGAGTACAATGAGCAGTTCTTC.

The V call is TRBV7-2, the J call TRBJ1-4; D is uncertain. Per the germline V gene, CDR1 is SGHTA and CDR2 is FQGNSA. The germline V and J ends were trimmed by 1 base and 10 bases, with 7 bases remaining between them. The CDR3 extends over 12 amino acids. In DNA form, the CDR3 reads TGTGCCAGCAGCTTAGGTGGGCCAAAACTGTTTTTT. This encodes CASSLGGPKLFF.

This sequence joins TRBV30 and TRBJ1-4; no clear D gene. The CDR3 contains 12 residues. Germline V lookup: CDR1 GTSNPN, CDR2 SVGIG (reference sequence). Deletions cut 5 bases from V and 8 bases from J, with 12 bases between. CDR3 in amino acids: CAWGSDFEKLFF. In DNA form, the CDR3 reads TGTGCCTGGGGGAGTGATTTCGAAAAACTGTTTTTT. The full variable domain, rest sourced from reference TRBV30 and TRBJ1-4, is SQTIHQWPATLVQPVGSPLSLECTVEGTSNPNLYWYRQAAGRGLQLLFYSVGIGQISSEVPQNLSASRPQDRQFILSSKKLLLSDSGFYLCAWGSDFEKLFFGSGTQLSVL.

The chain couples TRBV15 to TRBJ2-7; D is perhaps TRBD1 (6 bases). V shed 3 bases and J shed 7 bases, with 10 bases lying between them. Germline V gene sequence: CDR1 LNHNV, CDR2 YYDKDF (reference sequence). The CDR3 consists of 12 residues. The CDR3 spells CATSRGTTEQYV. The CDR3 region has the DNA TGTGCCACCAGCAGGGGGACAACTGAGCAGTACGTC.

This chain joins TRBV5-6 and TRBJ2-6, with TRBD1 matching over 7 bases. CDR1 and CDR2 (germline): SGHDT, YYEEEE. The CDR3 totals 18 residues. With 7 bases clipped from V and 0 bases from J, the junction kept 13 bases outside the gene matches. The CDR3 sequence is CASYLWAGGPSGANVLTF. CDR3 coding DNA: TGTGCCAGCTACCTCTGGGCAGGGGGACCCTCTGGGGCCAACGTCCTGACTTTC. Full variable domain (remainder filled in from reference TRBV5-6 and TRBJ2-6): DAGVTQSPTHLIKTRGQQVTLRCSPKSGHDTVSWYQQALGQGPQFIFQYYEEEERQRGNFPDRFSGHQFPNYSSELNVNALLLGDSALYLCASYLWAGGPSGANVLTFGAGSRLTVL.

V usage is TRBV5-8 and J usage is TRBJ1-4, with 7 nucleotides matching TRBD1. The germline V gene has CDR1 SGHTS and CDR2 YDEGEE. The CDR3 is made up of 14 amino acids. V was clipped by 4 bases and J by 7 bases; unmatched bases: 7. The chain's CDR3 is CASSLGDSGEKLFF. Written as DNA, the CDR3 is TGTGCCAGCAGCCTAGGGGACAGCGGTGAAAAACTGTTTTTT.

Written as DNA, the CDR3 is TGCAGCGTTGCACAGCAAGAGACCCAGTACTTC. This gives the protein CSVAQQETQYF. The genes are TRBV29-1 and TRBJ2-5, with D unclear. Trimming stripped 4 bases from V and 2 bases from J, with 5 bases between. The CDR3 contains 11 residues. CDR1 and CDR2 (germline): SQVTM, ANQGSEA.

This chain connects TRBV5-1 to TRBJ1-2; D gene uncertain. There are 13 residues in the CDR3. Germline CDR1 and CDR2: SGHRS and YFSETQ. Deletions cut 0 bases from V and 4 bases from J, with 7 bases between. The CDR3 sequence is CASSLDPFYGYTF. DNA of the CDR3: TGCGCCAGCAGCTTGGATCCTTTCTATGGCTACACCTTC.

This chain connects TRBV18 to TRBJ2-1; a weak D match, TRBD1 (6 bases). Trimming removed 0 bases from V and 0 bases from J, with 9 bases in between. Germline V gives CDR1 KGHSH, CDR2 LQKENI. The CDR3 consists of 16 residues. The CDR3 protein is CASSPPEGHSYNEQFF. In DNA, the CDR3 is TGTGCCAGCTCACCACCTGAGGGACACTCCTACAATGAGCAGTTCTTC.